The source of this T cell receptor (beta chain) is a study of cytomegalovirus exposure and HLA in healthy donors. The length of the CDR3 is 12 residues. V lost 1 base, J lost 7 bases, and 7 bases lay in between. Germline V CDR1 and CDR2: SGHNT, YENEEA. Unrecorded immune exposure was likely among donors, who were nominally healthy when sampled. The study ran its PCR with 60 Vbeta and 13 Jbeta primers. Produced via immunoSEQ multiplex PCR; TCRdb's table is partial and in-frame only. The sample includes 120,000 to 150,000 clones, 88% of them seen just once. This TCR derives from a woman in her 40s in good health and CMV-seronegative. The sample consisted of PBMCs. The chain has TRBV11-3 and TRBJ2-5; D is uncertain. The CDR3 protein is CASSLVLRTQYF. In DNA, the CDR3 is TGTGCCAGCAGCTTAGTGTTGCGGACCCAGTACTTC.